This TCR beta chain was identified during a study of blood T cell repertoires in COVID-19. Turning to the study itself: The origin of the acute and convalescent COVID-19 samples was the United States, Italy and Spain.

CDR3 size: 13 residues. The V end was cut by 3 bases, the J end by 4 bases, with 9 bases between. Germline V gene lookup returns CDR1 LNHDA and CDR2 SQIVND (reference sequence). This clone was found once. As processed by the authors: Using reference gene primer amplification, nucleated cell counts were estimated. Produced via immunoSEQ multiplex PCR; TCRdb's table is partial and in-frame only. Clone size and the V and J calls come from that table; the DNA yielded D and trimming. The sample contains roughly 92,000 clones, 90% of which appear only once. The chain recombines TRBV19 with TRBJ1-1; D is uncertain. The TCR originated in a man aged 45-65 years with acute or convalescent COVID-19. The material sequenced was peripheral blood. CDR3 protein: CASSMKQFTEAFF. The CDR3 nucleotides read TGTGCCAGTAGTATGAAACAGTTCACTGAAGCTTTCTTT.